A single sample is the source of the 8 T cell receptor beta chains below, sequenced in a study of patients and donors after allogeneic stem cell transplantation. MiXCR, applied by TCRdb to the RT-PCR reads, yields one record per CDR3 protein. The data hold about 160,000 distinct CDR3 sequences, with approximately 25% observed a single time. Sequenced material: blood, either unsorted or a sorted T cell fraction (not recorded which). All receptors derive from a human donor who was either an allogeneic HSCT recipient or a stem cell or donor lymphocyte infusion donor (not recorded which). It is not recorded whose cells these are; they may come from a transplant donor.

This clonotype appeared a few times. The CDR3 spells CASSMNRGPYGYTF. DNA for the CDR3: TGTGCCAGCAGTATGAACAGGGGGCCCTATGGCTACACCTTC. J is TRBJ1-2 and V is TRBV28, with 9 nucleotides matching TRBD1. This CDR3 has 14 amino acids. From germline, CDR1 is MDHEN and CDR2 SYDVKM. The trim removed 5 bases at V and 4 bases at J, leaving 5 bases unmatched.

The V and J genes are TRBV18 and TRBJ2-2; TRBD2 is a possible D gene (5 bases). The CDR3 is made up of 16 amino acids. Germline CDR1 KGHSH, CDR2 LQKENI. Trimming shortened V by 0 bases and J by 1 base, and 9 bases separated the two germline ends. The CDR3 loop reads CASSPPIGRNTGELFF. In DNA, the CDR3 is TGTGCCAGCTCACCACCGATAGGGAGGAACACCGGGGAGCTGTTTTTT.

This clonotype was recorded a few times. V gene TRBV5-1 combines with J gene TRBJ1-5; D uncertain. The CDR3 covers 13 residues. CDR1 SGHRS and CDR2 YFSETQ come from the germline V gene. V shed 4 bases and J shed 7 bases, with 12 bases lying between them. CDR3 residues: CASSANVGQPQHF. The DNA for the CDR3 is TGCGCCAGCAGCGCGAATGTAGGGCAGCCCCAGCATTTT. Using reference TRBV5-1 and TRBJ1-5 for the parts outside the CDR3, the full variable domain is KAGVTQTPRYLIKTRGQQVTLSCSPISGHRSVSWYQQTPGQGLQFLFEYFSETQRNKGNFPGRFSGRQFSNSRSEMNVSTLELGDSALYLCASSANVGQPQHFGDGTRLSIL.

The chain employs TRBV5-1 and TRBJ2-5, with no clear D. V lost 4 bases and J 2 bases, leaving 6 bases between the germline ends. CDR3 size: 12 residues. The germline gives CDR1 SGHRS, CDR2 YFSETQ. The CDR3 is CASSTNQETQYF. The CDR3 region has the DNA TGCGCCAGCAGCACGAATCAAGAGACCCAGTACTTC.

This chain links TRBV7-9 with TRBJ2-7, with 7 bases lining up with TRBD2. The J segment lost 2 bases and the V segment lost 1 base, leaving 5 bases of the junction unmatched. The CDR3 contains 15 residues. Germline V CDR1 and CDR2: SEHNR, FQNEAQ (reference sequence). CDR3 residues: CASSLDGGTTYEQYF. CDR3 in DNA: TGTGCCAGCAGCTTAGATGGTGGGACTACCTACGAGCAGTACTTC.

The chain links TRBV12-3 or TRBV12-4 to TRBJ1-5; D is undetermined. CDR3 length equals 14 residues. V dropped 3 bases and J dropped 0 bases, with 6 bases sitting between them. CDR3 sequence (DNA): TGTGCCAGCAGTTTGGAGTATAGCAATCAGCCCCAGCATTTT. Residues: CASSLEYSNQPQHF.

CDR3 sequence: CASSLTLGQPGTPYEQYF. CDR3 in DNA: TGCGCCAGCAGCTTAACCCTGGGACAGCCGGGTACCCCCTACGAGCAGTACTTC. The V call is TRBV5-1, the J call TRBJ2-7; 7 nucleotides align to TRBD1. The CDR3 consists of 18 residues. The germline V gene has CDR1 SGHRS and CDR2 YFSETQ. J gave up 2 bases and V 2 bases, and 16 bases lay outside the gene matches.

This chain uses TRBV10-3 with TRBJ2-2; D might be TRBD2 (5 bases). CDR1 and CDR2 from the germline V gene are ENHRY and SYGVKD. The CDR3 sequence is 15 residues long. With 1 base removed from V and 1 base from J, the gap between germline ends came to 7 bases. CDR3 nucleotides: TGTGCCATCAGTGAGTGGGAGAAGAACACCGGGGAGCTGTTTTTT. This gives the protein CAISEWEKNTGELFF.